One sample yielded the 20 T cell receptor beta chains listed below, sequenced in a study of shared clonotypes between healthy human individuals. Here immunoSEQ multiplex PCR was the method, and the copy in TCRdb shows in-frame clones only, minus some. The sample carries roughly 2.5 million clones, about 92% recorded once. The sequenced sample consisted of naive CD4+ T cells sorted from blood. Subset defined: CD45RA+ positively selected. These receptors originate from a man aged 18-30 years in good health.

The chain carries TRBV7-2 and TRBJ1-2; D remains ambiguous. This CDR3 comprises 15 residues. CDR1 and CDR2 (germline): SGHTA, FQGNSA. V lost 2 bases to trimming and J lost 8 bases, with 18 bases between them. CDR3 in DNA: TGTGCCAGCAGCTTAAATTCAGGTCCCATGGGCGGCTACACCTTC. It specifies CASSLNSGPMGGYTF.

The chain employs TRBV2 and TRBJ2-3, with D possibly being TRBD2 (5 bases). The CDR3 runs to 16 residues. Germline V CDR1 and CDR2: SNHLY, FYNNEI. Between the trimmed V and J ends, which lost 4 bases and 6 bases, there was a span of 20 bases. Written as DNA, the CDR3 is TGTGCCAGCAGTGTAGGGCTAACCGAGGGCGCTGATACGCAGTATTTT. It codes for CASSVGLTEGADTQYF.

This chain uses TRBV11-2 with TRBJ2-5; the match to TRBD2 covers 10 bases. This CDR3 spans 17 amino acids. V shed 5 bases, J shed 2 bases, and the junction held 11 bases outside the gene matches. Per germline, CDR1 SGHAT and CDR2 FQNNGV. CDR3 sequence reads: CASSQIRVLAGQETQYF. CDR3 coding DNA: TGTGCCAGCAGCCAAATTAGGGTACTAGCGGGACAAGAGACCCAGTACTTC.

V is TRBV4-1 and J is TRBJ2-7; 11 bases fit TRBD1. Germline V gene lookup returns CDR1 MGHRA and CDR2 YSYEKL. This CDR3 region has 14 residues. V lost 3 bases to trimming and J lost 4 bases; unmatched junction nucleotides: 2. The CDR3 coding sequence is TGCGCCAGCAGCCAGGGACAGGGGGAATACGAGCAGTACTTC. This translates into CASSQGQGEYEQYF.

This chain connects TRBV15 to TRBJ2-7; D ambiguous. CDR1 is LNHNV, CDR2 YYDKDF, per germline (reference sequence). Trimming pared 0 bases from V and 3 bases from J, leaving 15 bases between. The CDR3 runs 16 residues. This CDR3 is CATSRDGTARNYEQYF. Here the CDR3 DNA reads TGTGCCACCAGCAGAGATGGAACCGCCAGAAACTACGAGCAGTACTTC.

Comments on this clone: This specimen includes other DNA sequences encoding the same CDR3. The chain joins TRBV29-1 to TRBJ1-1; D is undetermined. The CDR3 contains 12 residues. V was trimmed by 4 bases and J by 2 bases, leaving 8 bases between them. Germline lookup yields CDR1 SQVTM and CDR2 ANQGSEA. This chain's CDR3 is CSVGQANTEAFF. DNA of the CDR3: TGCAGCGTTGGACAAGCAAACACTGAAGCTTTCTTT.

This clone came up once. Other DNA variants within this sample encode the same CDR3. V gene TRBV5-1 combines with J gene TRBJ1-6; TRBD1 matches at 11 bases. CDR1 and CDR2 (germline): SGHRS, YFSETQ. V was clipped by 4 bases and J by 10 bases; unmatched bases: 4. CDR3 length: 14 residues. CDR3 bases: TGCGCCAGCAGCCCGGGACAGGGGGGATCACCCCTCCACTTT. Translating it yields CASSPGQGGSPLHF. Complete variable domain (other parts from reference TRBV5-1 and TRBJ1-6): KAGVTQTPRYLIKTRGQQVTLSCSPISGHRSVSWYQQTPGQGLQFLFEYFSETQRNKGNFPGRFSGRQFSNSRSEMNVSTLELGDSALYLCASSPGQGGSPLHFGNGTRLTVT.

The rearrangement joins TRBV5-1 to TRBJ2-7; 9 bases fit TRBD1. From germline, CDR1 is SGHRS and CDR2 YFSETQ. The CDR3 has 17 residues. V gave up 4 bases and J gave up 0 bases; unmatched junction bases: 11. The CDR3 coding sequence is TGCGCCAGCAGCCCGGACAGGGGTCGCCCCGGCTCCTACGAGCAGTACTTC. Encoded protein: CASSPDRGRPGSYEQYF.

CDR3 DNA: TGTGCCAGCTCACAGAATAGCAATCAGCCCCAGCATTTT. The encoded protein is CASSQNSNQPQHF. The rearrangement links TRBV18 to TRBJ1-5, with D hard to call. Germline loops: CDR1 KGHSH, CDR2 LQKENI. Trimming pared 4 bases from V and 0 bases from J, leaving 4 bases between. The CDR3 has 13 amino acids.

As for this clone: This sample includes further DNA sequences coding for the same CDR3. The genes are TRBV5-1 and TRBJ2-2, with no clear D. V was cut by 0 bases and J by 0 bases, with 6 bases left in between. The CDR3 is made up of 15 amino acids. Germline V gives CDR1 SGHRS, CDR2 YFSETQ. The CDR3 DNA reads TGCGCCAGCAGCTTGGATACAGCGAACACCGGGGAGCTGTTTTTT. Encoded protein: CASSLDTANTGELFF.

The rearrangement links TRBV7-9 to TRBJ2-1; 9 bases are a match to TRBD2. Unmatched junction bases numbered 8, after V lost 5 bases and J lost 3 bases. Germline CDR1 reads SEHNR; CDR2 reads FQNEAQ (reference sequence). CDR3 size: 16 residues. CDR3: CASSDDSGGFYNEQFF. CDR3 in DNA: TGTGCCAGCAGCGACGATAGCGGGGGATTCTACAATGAGCAGTTCTTC.

The rearrangement links TRBV6-5 to TRBJ1-6, with D hard to call. The CDR3 spans 15 residues. The ends were cut back, 0 bases at V and 7 bases at J, with 10 bases in the middle. In germline, CDR1 is MNHEY, CDR2 SVGAGI. CDR3 nucleotides: TGTGCCAGCAGTTACTCGAGCAGACCAAATTCACCCCTCCACTTT. Its translation: CASSYSSRPNSPLHF.

V is TRBV30 and J is TRBJ1-2; weak D call: TRBD1 (6 bases). This CDR3 contains 13 residues. Germline CDR1 is GTSNPN and CDR2 is SVGIG (reference sequence). With 4 bases removed from V and 8 bases from J, the gap between germline ends came to 17 bases. In DNA, the CDR3 is TGTGCCTGGACGGGCCAGGGGCCCTCCGGCTACACCTTC. Its translation is CAWTGQGPSGYTF.

The chain employs TRBV30 and TRBJ1-3; D ambiguous. Germline V lookup: CDR1 GTSNPN, CDR2 SVGIG (reference sequence). CDR3 length: 12 amino acids. With 7 bases removed from V and 3 bases from J, the gap between germline ends came to 10 bases. Here the CDR3 DNA reads TGTGCCTCGGACGCTTTTGGAAACACCATATATTTT. Translation: CASDAFGNTIYF.

The J gene is TRBJ2-7, the V gene TRBV9, with 8 bases matching TRBD2. Germline V gene data show CDR1 as SGDLS and CDR2 as YYNGEE. Trimming took 0 bases from V and 3 from J; bases not matched to a gene: 5. CDR3 length: 15 amino acids. The CDR3 is CASSVGPAGVYEQYF. The CDR3 DNA reads TGTGCCAGCAGCGTAGGCCCAGCGGGGGTCTACGAGCAGTACTTC.

This sequence joins TRBV6-6 and TRBJ1-6; D might be TRBD1 (6 bases). Looked up from germline, CDR1 is MNHNY and CDR2 is SVGAGI (reference sequence). Between the trimmed V and J ends, which lost 2 bases and 6 bases, there was a span of 8 bases. The CDR3 runs 14 residues. CDR3 region: CASSYRQVNSPLHF. CDR3 nucleotides: TGTGCCAGCAGTTACCGACAGGTTAATTCACCCCTCCACTTT.

The chain's CDR3 is CAWSVNRGGYEQYF. The CDR3 bases are TGTGCCTGGAGTGTAAACAGGGGCGGCTACGAGCAGTACTTC. The chain carries TRBV30 and TRBJ2-7; 7 bases match TRBD1. This CDR3 has 14 residues. CDR1 and CDR2 (germline): GTSNPN, SVGIG (reference sequence). The J segment lost 3 bases and the V segment lost 0 bases, leaving 5 bases of the junction unmatched.

V is TRBV7-2 and J is TRBJ2-7; 8 bases agree with TRBD2. The CDR3 is made up of 12 amino acids. V lost 8 bases and J lost 4; bases outside the gene matches: 4. Per the germline V gene, CDR1 is SGHTA and CDR2 is FQGNSA. The CDR3 protein is CASRGGEYEQYF. For the CDR3, the DNA is TGTGCCAGCCGGGGGGGAGAGTACGAGCAGTACTTC. The variable domain in full, completed from reference TRBV7-2 and TRBJ2-7, reads GAGVSQSPSNKVTEKGKDVELRCDPISGHTALYWYRQSLGQGLEFLIYFQGNSAPDKSGLPSDRFSAERTGGSVSTLTIQRTQQEDSAVYLCASRGGEYEQYFGPGTRLTVT.

The chain couples TRBV1 to TRBJ1-2. TRBV1 constitutes a pseudogene. The CDR3 is 17 residues long. The CDR3 DNA sequence: TGCACCAGCAGCCAACCCACCCCCGGGGAGTGCAACTATGGCTACACCTTC. It yields the protein CTSSQPTPGECNYGYTF.

The CDR3 loop reads CASSLRAVSTDTQYF. Here the CDR3 DNA reads TGTGCCAGCAGCTTGAGAGCGGTCAGCACAGATACGCAGTATTTT. This sequence joins TRBV11-2 and TRBJ2-3; weak D call: TRBD2 (5 bases). Deletions cut 3 bases from V and 0 bases from J, with 10 bases between. The CDR3 runs to 15 residues. Germline-derived CDR1 and CDR2 are SGHAT and FQNNGV.